The source of this T cell receptor beta chain is a study of blood T cell repertoires in COVID-19 (dated by TCRdb to 2019 to 2021). For the study in its entirety: The collaborator samples originated in the United States, Italy and Spain and spanned the acute and convalescent phases of COVID-19. The material from the prospective study consisted of cDNA or gDNA derived from T cells, B-cell-depleted T cells, or PBMCs. Nearly every sample came with metadata listing a de-identified subject ID, COVID-19 status, age in years and sex. Where available, HLA class I and class II types were obtained from metadata supplied by the sample provider rather than from assay-based typing. The samples were drawn from two sources: the first 160 participants of the ongoing ImmuneRACE study, and 1,254 subjects contributed by 6 global collaborators. The dataset comprised deeply sampled blood TCRbeta repertoires from subjects exposed to, actively infected with, or recovered from COVID-19. The repertoires were released in a freely available public database intended as a resource for research on the immune response to SARS-CoV-2. What the study reported, not specific to this receptor: The amount of clinical and demographic metadata varied by source and participant and was provided uncurated.

Trimming takes 6 bases off V and 5 bases off J; junction bases not matched to a gene: 5. The germline V gene yields MNHEY for CDR1 and SVGAGI for CDR2. Taken from cysteine to phenylalanine, the CDR3 has 13 residues. The only DNA kept is the CDR3, 39 bases in frame from the first base. TCRbeta CDR3 regions were amplified from genomic DNA by means of the immunoSEQ Assay, a bias-controlled multiplex PCR. The published analysis was carried out like this. The number of nucleated cells in each sample was estimated from the amplification of reference gene primers within the assay. To quantify the absolute abundance of each unique TCRbeta CDR3 rearrangement, sequence reads were collapsed and filtered. Productive Simpson clonality was computed per sample as the square root of Simpson's diversity index over productive rearrangements. TCRdb's version of the immuneACCESS table is confined to in-frame rearrangements and falls short of the full clone set. An unresolved V gene accounts for under half of the shortfall where checked; the remainder is of unknown origin. The DNA was the basis for D and trimming; V, J and clone size are from that table. The sample data list under 95,000 clones, and about 87% of these were observed just once. Jointly, the top ten make up 5.1% of the sample.

In the case of this clone: Its cognate antigen has yet to be identified. No base quality information exists; no much larger clone differs at one position.

The collaborating institutions used their own protocols to collect whole blood in K2EDTA tubes. For TCRbeta analysis, collaborators shipped samples in one of three forms: frozen whole blood, isolated PBMCs, or DNA extracted from either of those sample types. Sequenced: peripheral blood. The rearrangement joined TRBV6-5 to TRBJ2-7, with 9 middle bases fitting TRBD1. The TCR sequence derives from a man aged 35-49 years with acute or convalescent COVID-19. CDR3 protein: CASSRDRANEQYF. The nucleotide sequence reads as follows: TGTGCCAGCAGCCGGGACAGGGCCAACGAGCAGTACTTC.